Each of the 5 T cell receptor beta chains below was sequenced from the same sample in a study of blood T cells in healthy people across ages. PCR was performed a second time for about 7 to 11 cycles using a sample-barcoded 5' primer and a J-beta primer mix. TCRdb re-called the 5' RACE reads with MiXCR, one entry per CDR3 protein. The repertoire holds roughly 790,000 distinct CDR3 sequences, with 35% to 45% as singletons. Sequencing was carried out using blood. Receptors originate from a woman aged 60 to 75 in good health.

The chain recombines TRBV29-1 with TRBJ2-5, with 8 positions matching TRBD2. The ends lost 4 bases at V and 5 bases at J; junction bases unmatched: 9. In germline, CDR1 is SQVTM, CDR2 ANQGSEA. CDR3 length: 14 amino acids. The CDR3 loop reads CSVAELAVRETQYF. CDR3 sequence (DNA): TGCAGCGTTGCCGAACTAGCGGTCCGGGAGACCCAGTACTTC.

This chain links TRBV7-9 with TRBJ1-2, with TRBD1 identical over 7 bases. CDR1 is SEHNR and CDR2 is FQNEAQ in the germline V gene (reference sequence). The J segment lost 11 bases and the V segment lost 5 bases, leaving 11 bases of the junction unmatched. This CDR3 has 13 residues. The CDR3 is CASSAGTEGIYTF. In nucleotides, the CDR3 is TGTGCCAGCAGCGCTGGGACAGAAGGGATATACACCTTC. The entire variable domain, with the rest obtained from reference TRBV7-9 and TRBJ1-2, is as follows: DTGVSQNPRHKITKRGQNVTFRCDPISEHNRLYWYRQTLGQGPEFLTYFQNEAQLEKSRLLSDRFSAERPKGSFSTLEIQRTEQGDSAMYLCASSAGTEGIYTFGSGTRLTVV.

This clonotype was picked up a small number of times. The chain uses TRBV5-6 and TRBJ2-7; 8 bases are a match to TRBD1. Losses at the gene ends were 1 base for V and 2 bases for J; bases not matched to a gene: 5. The CDR3 sequence is 15 residues long. Per the germline V gene, CDR1 is SGHDT and CDR2 is YYEEEE. CDR3 in amino acids: CASSLKSGGPYEQYF. The CDR3 DNA follows: TGTGCCAGCAGCTTGAAGTCAGGGGGCCCCTACGAGCAGTACTTC.

This rearrangement joins TRBV4-3 to TRBJ2-3; no definite D call. CDR3 length: 14 amino acids. The V gene lost 0 bases and the J gene lost 3 bases, with 7 bases spanning the gap. From germline, CDR1 is LGHNA and CDR2 YSLEER. CDR3 amino acids: CASSQEYRTDTQYF. The DNA of the CDR3 is TGCGCCAGCAGCCAAGAATACAGAACAGATACGCAGTATTTT.

The chain employs TRBV5-4 and TRBJ2-1; D is unclear. V was trimmed by 0 bases and J by 6 bases, leaving 13 bases between them. This CDR3 region has 15 residues. CDR1 is SGHNT, CDR2 YYREEE, per germline (reference sequence). The CDR3 DNA is TGTGCCAGCAGCTTGGGTCATAGAGGACCCAATGAGCAGTTCTTC. This translates into CASSLGHRGPNEQFF. Full variable domain (rest looked up from reference TRBV5-4 and TRBJ2-1): ETGVTQSPTHLIKTRGQQVTLRCSSQSGHNTVSWYQQALGQGPQFIFQYYREEENGRGNFPPRFSGLQFPNYSSELNVNALELDDSALYLCASSLGHRGPNEQFFGPGTRLTVL.